This TCR beta chain originates from a study of OX40 agonist ivuxolimab in advanced cancers. Looking at the study overall: Ivuxolimab was an agonistic, fully human IgG2 monoclonal antibody directed against OX40 (CD134), a costimulatory receptor. Intravenous ivuxolimab was administered to patients every 2 weeks at six dose levels: 0.01, 0.1, 0.3, 1.5, 3 and 10 mg/kg. Of the approximately 53 patients in dose escalation, some 20 had hepatocellular carcinoma, about 15 had melanoma, 9 had renal cell carcinoma and 9 had head and neck cancer. In the dose-escalation cohort, roughly 80% of patients were male, and the mean age was approximately 60 years, with a range of about 23 to 90. Patients were allowed to have had prior anti-PD-1, anti-PD-L1 or anti-CTLA-4 therapy, and around 37% of the dose-escalation patients had previously received checkpoint inhibitors. Partial responses occurred in three dose-escalation patients, of whom one had hepatocellular carcinoma and two had cutaneous melanoma. The point of sequencing TCRbeta in the periphery was to test whether ivuxolimab changed TCR sequence diversity and drove clonal T-cell expansion. The paper reports the monotherapy dose-escalation portion (N ≈ 50 patients) of the phase I ivuxolimab trial.

Notes on this clone: Its recognized antigen is unknown. Base qualities were left out, and no much larger clone turns up one base away.

Unmatched junction bases come to 8, with V trimmed by 4 bases and J by 7 bases. Taken from cysteine to phenylalanine, the CDR3 has 14 residues. The read is trimmed to its CDR3 DNA, 42 bases read in frame from base 1. Sequences SGHRS (CDR1) and YFSETQ (CDR2) are obtained from the germline V gene. Patients with a history of autoimmune disease or receiving systemic immunosuppression were excluded from the trial. Peripheral blood for TCR sequencing was collected from all dose cohorts at baseline, on cycle 4 day 1, and on cycle 7 day 1. Samples came from an open-label, multicenter, first-in-human phase I dose-escalation trial of ivuxolimab. Adults with locally advanced or metastatic head and neck squamous cell, hepatocellular, melanoma or renal cell carcinoma were enrolled in the trial. Before TCR sequencing, CD4+ and CD8+ T cells were separately sorted from peripheral blood. For sequencing of the TCRbeta CDR3 region, genomic DNA was extracted from the sorted cells. TCRbeta CDR3 regions were sequenced using the immunoSEQ Assay. As stored in TCRdb, this immuneACCESS dataset retains in-frame rearrangements with V and J assigned. A fraction of the clones does not appear; measured against another copy, unresolved V genes explain less than half of the discrepancy, and the remainder lacks a known reason. The sample contains 20,000 to 30,000 clones, approximately 90% of them found a single time. In total, the top ten clones hold about 49% of the sample.

Paper-wide results and their limitations: The antigen specificity of the peripheral T cells that underwent clonal expansion was not determined. After ivuxolimab, more expanded clones were found on average in CD8+ T cells than in CD4+ T cells. At doses from 0.1 to 3.0 mg/kg, clonal expansion was seen in both CD4+ and CD8+ blood T cells between baseline and week 6. In the 0.1-3.0 mg/kg groups, partial responders were among the patients with the lowest normalized peripheral clonal expansion, particularly in CD8+ T cells. Low levels of normalized T-cell clonal expansion were also seen in some patients who did not respond.

The sequenced sample was CD4+ or CD8+ T cells sorted from blood, obtained in a trial of the OX40 agonist ivuxolimab. This clonotype originated in an adult with an advanced solid tumor such as melanoma, head and neck, liver or kidney cancer. The chain is encoded by TRBV5-1 joined to TRBJ2-1; TRBD1 fits 7 bases in the junction. The nucleotide sequence is TGCGCCAGCAGCCAGGCACCAGGGGGTAATGAGCAGTTCTTC. It encodes CASSQAPGGNEQFF. The CDR3, completed at both ends by the reference TRBV5-1 and TRBJ2-1 genes, gives the full variable domain KAGVTQTPRYLIKTRGQQVTLSCSPISGHRSVSWYQQTPGQGLQFLFEYFSETQRNKGNFPGRFSGRQFSNSRSEMNVSTLELGDSALYLCASSQAPGGNEQFFGPGTRLTVL.